Listed below are T cell receptor beta chains from one sample, sequenced in a study of cytomegalovirus exposure and HLA in healthy donors. Sequencing used immunoSEQ multiplex PCR; TCRdb keeps in-frame clones, though not all of them. This table has 200,000 or so clones, less than 85% appearing once. The sequenced sample was PBMCs. The receptor set was obtained from a girl aged 2-10 years in good health and CMV-seronegative. Both conserved end residues are part of each CDR3. The D gene is left open where the match is weak. Clone sizes are given selectively: once, few, many, or a class where the clone is expanded.

J gene,D gene,clone size,V gene,CDR3 protein,CDR3 DNA
TRBJ1-4,TRBD1,NA,TRBV19,CASSIRTGEKLFF,TGTGCCAGTAGTATCAGGACAGGTGAAAAACTGTTTTTT
TRBJ1-3,TRBD1,few,TRBV6-1,CASTTGGGGGNTIYF,TGTGCCAGTACAACAGGGGGCGGAGGTGGAAACACCATATATTTT
TRBJ1-2,TRBD1,NA,TRBV5-6,CASSLQGNYGYTF,TGTGCCAGCAGCTTACAGGGGAACTATGGCTACACCTTC
TRBJ1-2,NA,once,TRBV5-6,CASSLGDTGYTF,TGTGCCAGCAGCTTGGGGGACACTGGCTACACCTTC
TRBJ1-1,NA,NA,TRBV7-6,CASSLGGQGNTEAFF,TGTGCCAGCAGCTTGGGGGGGCAGGGGAACACTGAAGCTTTCTTT
TRBJ1-4,NA,NA,TRBV4-2,CASSQFSGVANEKLFF,TGTGCCAGCAGCCAATTCTCCGGGGTCGCTAATGAAAAACTGTTTTTT
TRBJ1-2,NA,NA,TRBV10-3,CAISDRRDYGYTF,TGTGCCATCAGTGATCGACGGGACTATGGCTACACCTTC
TRBJ1-1,NA,NA,TRBV5-1,CASSGSGQLVFF,TGCGCCAGCAGCGGCTCGGGACAATTGGTTTTCTTT
TRBJ1-1,NA,NA,TRBV4-2,CASSQDLALRTSGTEAFF,TGTGCCAGCAGCCAAGATCTCGCATTAAGGACCAGCGGAACTGAAGCTTTCTTT
TRBJ1-3,NA,NA,TRBV25-1,CASSEYSGSSGNTIYF,TGTGCCAGCAGTGAATACAGTGGGAGCTCTGGAAACACCATATATTTT
TRBJ2-5,TRBD2,NA,TRBV5-8,CASSLGTSGTKETQYF,TGTGCCAGCAGCCTCGGGACTAGCGGGACCAAAGAGACCCAGTACTTC
TRBJ1-1,NA,NA,TRBV21-1,CASSKVWTLGNTEAFF,TGTGCCAGCAGCAAAGTGTGGACATTGGGGAACACTGAAGCTTTCTTT
TRBJ2-1,TRBD2,NA,TRBV6-5,CASSSLSEPSGGQFF,TGTGCCAGCAGTTCCTTATCCGAACCTAGCGGGGGGCAGTTCTTC
TRBJ2-3,TRBD2,NA,TRBV5-5,CASKSSGGAVDTQYF,TGTGCCAGCAAGTCAAGCGGGGGGGCCGTAGATACGCAGTATTTT
TRBJ1-1,NA,NA,TRBV6-5,CASSSGAGNTEAFF,TGTGCCAGCAGTTCAGGGGCTGGGAACACTGAAGCTTTCTTT
TRBJ2-5,NA,NA,TRBV5-5,CASSLGVGQETQYF,TGTGCCAGCAGCTTAGGGGTCGGGCAAGAGACCCAGTACTTC
TRBJ2-5,NA,NA,TRBV6-5,CASRRVVQETQYF,TGTGCCAGCAGAAGAGTCGTTCAAGAGACCCAGTACTTC
TRBJ2-7,TRBD2,NA,TRBV9,CASSRSSGLAYEQYF,TGTGCCAGCAGCCGGTCTAGCGGGTTGGCCTACGAGCAGTACTTC
TRBJ2-3,TRBD2,NA,TRBV2,CASKGLAYSTQYF,TGTGCCAGCAAGGGACTAGCGTACTCAACGCAGTATTTT
TRBJ2-4,TRBD2,NA,TRBV11-2,CASSSSGLAGVSIQYF,TGTGCCAGCAGCTCTTCGGGACTAGCGGGAGTAAGCATTCAGTACTTC
TRBJ2-1,TRBD1,NA,TRBV5-1,CASSLMTGGSYNEQFF,TGCGCCAGCAGCTTGATGACAGGGGGCTCCTACAATGAGCAGTTCTTC
TRBJ1-1,NA,NA,TRBV19,CASSRRGVAEAFF,TGTGCCAGTAGTCGCCGGGGGGTGGCTGAAGCTTTCTTT
TRBJ2-7,NA,NA,TRBV7-9,CSSREGQSYEQYF,TGTTCCAGCAGGGAGGGACAGTCCTACGAGCAGTACTTC
TRBJ2-7,NA,once,TRBV18,CASSPPDSTYEQYF,TGTGCCAGCTCACCACCCGACAGTACCTACGAGCAGTACTTC
TRBJ2-1,NA,NA,TRBV5-1,CASSLGSGHLYNEQFF,TGCGCCAGCAGCTTAGGCTCGGGACATCTATACAATGAGCAGTTCTTC
TRBJ1-2,NA,few,TRBV10-3,CAIGAGFGYTF,TGTGCCATCGGGGCAGGGTTTGGCTACACCTTC
TRBJ2-7,NA,NA,TRBV5-6,CASSSTRDEQYF,TGTGCCAGCAGCTCCACTAGGGACGAGCAGTACTTC